This TCR beta chain came from a study of blood T cell repertoires in COVID-19. Background on the study: The analysed material was cDNA or gDNA that came from T cells, B-cell-depleted T cells, or PBMCs.

As originally analysed: The authors estimated nucleated cell counts from reference gene primer amplification. Produced via immunoSEQ multiplex PCR; TCRdb's table is partial and in-frame only. V and J calls and clone size come straight from that table; D and trimming were deduced from the DNA. The sample contains some 130,000 clones, about 80% of which appear only once. The V and J ends lost 3 bases and 4 bases respectively, with 13 bases between them. The germline gives CDR1 SGHRS, CDR2 YFSETQ. The CDR3 sequence is 14 residues long. The chain employs TRBV5-1 and TRBJ1-2, with D possibly TRBD1 on 5 matching bases. The clonotype comes from a human donor in a cohort sampled during active COVID-19. The sequenced material came from peripheral blood. The CDR3 coding sequence is TGCGCCAGCAGCTCCGAGATGGACACCTATGGCTACACCTTC. Protein: CASSSEMDTYGYTF. Variable domain in full (rest from reference TRBV5-1 and TRBJ1-2): KAGVTQTPRYLIKTRGQQVTLSCSPISGHRSVSWYQQTPGQGLQFLFEYFSETQRNKGNFPGRFSGRQFSNSRSEMNVSTLELGDSALYLCASSSEMDTYGYTFGSGTRLTVV.